The clone carrying this TCR beta chain was observed many times. Participants, about 18 to 100 years old, spanned about 26 US areas. Participants had their cohort set by participant-reported clinical history. This sample was taken from a study of blood T cell repertoires in COVID-19. Produced via immunoSEQ multiplex PCR; TCRdb's table is partial and in-frame only. The sample shows over 200,000 clones, around 92% of them seen only once. CDR1 and CDR2 from the germline V gene are SGDLS and YYNGEE. After removal of 0 bases from V and 0 bases from J, the junction contained 8 bases not matched to a gene. CDR3 size: 19 residues.

This clonotype was sampled from a woman in her thirties with acute COVID-19. This rearrangement joins TRBV9 to TRBJ2-3; 12 positions agree with TRBD2. Sequencing input: PBMCs or T cells enriched from blood (not recorded which). The CDR3 sequence is CASSVAGLAGLLSTDTQYF. The CDR3 bases are TGTGCCAGCAGCGTAGCGGGACTAGCGGGCCTGCTTAGCACAGATACGCAGTATTTT.